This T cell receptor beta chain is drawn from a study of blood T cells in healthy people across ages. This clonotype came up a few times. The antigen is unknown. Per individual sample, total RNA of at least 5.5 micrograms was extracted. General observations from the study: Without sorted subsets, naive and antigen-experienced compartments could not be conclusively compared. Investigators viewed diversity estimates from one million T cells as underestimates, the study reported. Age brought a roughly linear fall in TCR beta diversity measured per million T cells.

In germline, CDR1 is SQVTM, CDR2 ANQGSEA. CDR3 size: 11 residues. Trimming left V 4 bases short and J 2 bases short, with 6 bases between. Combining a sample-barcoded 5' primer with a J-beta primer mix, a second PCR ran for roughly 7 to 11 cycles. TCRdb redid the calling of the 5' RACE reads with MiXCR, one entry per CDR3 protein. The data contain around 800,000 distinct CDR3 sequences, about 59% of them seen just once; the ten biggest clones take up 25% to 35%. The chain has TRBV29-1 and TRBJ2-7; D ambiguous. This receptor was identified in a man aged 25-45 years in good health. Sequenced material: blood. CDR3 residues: CSVGGAYEQYF. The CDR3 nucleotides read TGCAGCGTTGGTGGGGCCTACGAGCAGTACTTC.